A single sample gave rise to the 7 T cell receptor beta chains below, sequenced in a study of naive and memory T cell subsets. The beta constant-region primer was an equimolar mix of two oligonucleotides covering TRBC1 and TRBC2. Each CDR3 protein is one row after TCRdb ran MiXCR on the UMI-ligation and nested PCR reads. Here the sample spans 70,000 to 95,000 distinct CDR3 sequences, about 7% being singletons. Specimen: central memory CD4+ T cells from blood. The receptors shown here come from a human donor in good health.

This clonotype was detected a few times. The gene calls are TRBV18 and TRBJ1-1; D is unclear. This CDR3 has 16 residues. The germline V gene has CDR1 KGHSH and CDR2 LQKENI. Trimming stripped 3 bases from V and 3 bases from J, with 17 bases between. DNA for the CDR3: TGTGCCAGCTCACCCGACGGGGTAGGGAGGGACACTGAAGCTTTCTTT. Translated: CASSPDGVGRDTEAFF. Based on the CDR3 plus reference TRBV18 and TRBJ1-1, the full variable domain is NAGVMQNPRHLVRRRGQEARLRCSPMKGHSHVYWYRQLPEEGLKFMVYLQKENIIDESGMPKERFSAEFPKEGPSILRIQQVVRGDSAAYFCASSPDGVGRDTEAFFGQGTRLTVV.

This clonotype was counted many times. The chain couples TRBV24-1 to TRBJ2-3; TRBD2 matches 9 bases. The CDR3 totals 15 residues. Trimming took 2 bases from V and 5 from J; bases not matched to a gene: 4. The V gene's germline CDR1 is KGHDR and CDR2 SFDVKD. CDR3 region: CATSDWAGGVDTQYF. The DNA of the CDR3 is TGTGCCACCAGTGATTGGGCGGGGGGGGTAGATACGCAGTATTTT.

The J gene is TRBJ2-1, the V gene TRBV7-9; possibly TRBD1 for D (6 bases). Trimming left V 5 bases short and J 5 bases short, with 16 bases between. Germline CDR1 reads SEHNR; CDR2 reads FQNEAQ (reference sequence). The CDR3 contains 15 residues. Written as DNA, the CDR3 is TGTGCCAGCAGCACTGGACAGTTAAACAACAATGAGCAGTTCTTC. This gives the protein CASSTGQLNNNEQFF.

The V call is TRBV7-3, the J call TRBJ1-1, with D unresolved. Trimming pared 6 bases from V and 7 bases from J, leaving 15 bases between. Germline lookup yields CDR1 SGHTA and CDR2 FQGTGA. CDR3 size: 13 residues. This chain's CDR3 is CASSQGWGLEAFF. CDR3 sequence (DNA): TGTGCCAGCAGTCAAGGTTGGGGTCTTGAAGCTTTCTTT.

The rearrangement joins TRBV18 to TRBJ2-7; 7 bases line up with TRBD2. Germline lookup yields CDR1 KGHSH and CDR2 LQKENI. The V gene end was trimmed by 3 bases and the J gene end by 7 bases; junction bases not matched to a gene: 12. This CDR3 comprises 15 residues. CDR3 nucleotides: TGTGCCAGCTCACCTTCAGCGGGGCCCAATATAGAGCAGTACTTC. It codes for CASSPSAGPNIEQYF.

The V gene is TRBV6-6, the J gene TRBJ2-3; TRBD2 is a possible D gene (6 bases). The CDR3 spans 17 residues. Germline loops: CDR1 MNHNY, CDR2 SVGAGI (reference sequence). Trimming pared 0 bases from V and 0 bases from J, leaving 13 bases between. For the CDR3, the DNA is TGTGCCAGCAGTTACTCGATATCCGGGGGAAGCACAGATACGCAGTATTTT. It is translated as CASSYSISGGSTDTQYF.

This clonotype was picked up many times. V and J are TRBV6-1 and TRBJ1-1; no reliable D call. The germline V and J ends were trimmed by 0 bases and 11 bases, with 16 bases remaining between them. This CDR3 region has 14 residues. Germline V gene lookup returns CDR1 MNHNS and CDR2 SASEGT. The CDR3 region is CASSEAWARSTAFF. The CDR3 DNA sequence: TGTGCCAGCAGTGAAGCGTGGGCCAGGTCGACGGCTTTCTTT.